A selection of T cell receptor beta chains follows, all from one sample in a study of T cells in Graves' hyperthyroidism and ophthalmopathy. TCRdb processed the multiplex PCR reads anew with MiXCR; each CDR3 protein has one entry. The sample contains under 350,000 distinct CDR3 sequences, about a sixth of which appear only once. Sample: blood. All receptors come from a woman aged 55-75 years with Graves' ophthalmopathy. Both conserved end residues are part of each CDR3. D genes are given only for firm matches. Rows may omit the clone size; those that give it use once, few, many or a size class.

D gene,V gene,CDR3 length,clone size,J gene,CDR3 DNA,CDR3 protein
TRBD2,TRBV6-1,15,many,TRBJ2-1,TGTGCCAGCTGCTTTGACCCGGGGGGGGTGGCTGAGCAGTTCTTC,CASCFDPGGVAEQFF
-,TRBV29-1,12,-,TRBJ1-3,TGCAGCGTAGGGGGAACTGGAAACACCATATATTTT,CSVGGTGNTIYF
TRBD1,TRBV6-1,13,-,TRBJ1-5,TGTGCCAGCAGTAAGACAGGGTCTCGGCCCCAGCATTTT,CASSKTGSRPQHF
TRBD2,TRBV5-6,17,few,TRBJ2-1,TGTGCCAGCAGCTACACCACAGGACTAGCGGGGGGGAATGAGCAGTTCTTC,CASSYTTGLAGGNEQFF
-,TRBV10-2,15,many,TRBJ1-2,TGCGCCAGCAGTGAGTCTGCTAGTGCGACTTATGGCTACACCTTC,CASSESASATYGYTF
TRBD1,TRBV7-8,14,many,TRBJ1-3,TGTGCCAGCAGCTTGGGACAGGCAAAGGACACCATATATTTT,CASSLGQAKDTIYF
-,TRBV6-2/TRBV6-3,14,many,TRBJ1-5,TGTGCCAGCAGTTATTCTACACCCGGTAGGCCCCAGCATTTT,CASSYSTPGRPQHF
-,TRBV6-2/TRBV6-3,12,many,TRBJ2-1,TGTGCCAGCACCCCAGGGGGGAATGAGCAGTTCTTC,CASTPGGNEQFF
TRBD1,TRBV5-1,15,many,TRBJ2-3,TGCGCCAGCAGGTCCCAGGGGGTCGGCACAGATACGCAGTATTTT,CASRSQGVGTDTQYF
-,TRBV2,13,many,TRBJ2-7,TGTGCCAGCAGTGAAGCTGGGGCCTGGGAGCAGTACTTC,CASSEAGAWEQYF
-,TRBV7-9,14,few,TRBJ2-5,TGTGCCAGCAGCCAGGGGGGCGTAGCGGAGACCCAGTACTTC,CASSQGGVAETQYF
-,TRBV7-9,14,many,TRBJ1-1,TGTGCCAGCAGCCCACCAACGTTGAGGGCCGAAGCTTTCTTT,CASSPPTLRAEAFF
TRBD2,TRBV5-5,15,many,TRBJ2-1,TGTGCCAGCAGCTGGACTAGCGGGAATGGCAATGAGCAGTTCTTC,CASSWTSGNGNEQFF
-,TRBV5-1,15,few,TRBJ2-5,TGCGCCAGCAGCCTCCCCGTAGGTATCGGGGAGACCCAGTACTTC,CASSLPVGIGETQYF
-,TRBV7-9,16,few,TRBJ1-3,TGTGCCAGCAGTTACACGGCAGGTTTCTCTGGAAACACCATATATTTT,CASSYTAGFSGNTIYF
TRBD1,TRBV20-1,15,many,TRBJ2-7,TGCAGTGCTAGAGACCAGGGACAGGCCTCCTACGAGCAGTACTTC,CSARDQGQASYEQYF
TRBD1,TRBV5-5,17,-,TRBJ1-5,TGTGCCAGCAGCTTGGCCGGGACAGGGGGTGATGGTCAGCCCCAGCATTTT,CASSLAGTGGDGQPQHF
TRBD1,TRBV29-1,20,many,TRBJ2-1,TGCAGCGTCCGGGGACAGGGGTTAGGTAGCGGGATACTCTCCTACAATGAGCAGTTCTTC,CSVRGQGLGSGILSYNEQFF
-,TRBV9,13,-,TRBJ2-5,TGTGCCAGCAGCGTAGCGGGCCAAGAGACCCAGTACTTC,CASSVAGQETQYF
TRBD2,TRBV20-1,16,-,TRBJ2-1,TGCAGTGCTAGGGCCGGGGGGGCGCGGGGCTACAATGAGCAGTTCTTC,CSARAGGARGYNEQFF
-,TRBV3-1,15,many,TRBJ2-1,TGTGCCAGCAGCCAAGTCGACTCAGTCTACAATGAGCAGTTCTTC,CASSQVDSVYNEQFF
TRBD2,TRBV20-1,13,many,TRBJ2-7,TGCAGTGCCTTCCGGGGGGGCTCCTACGAGCAGTACTTC,CSAFRGGSYEQYF
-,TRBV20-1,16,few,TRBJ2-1,TGCAGTGCTAGAGATCCAAGCGGTAAACACCACAATGAGCAGTTCTTC,CSARDPSGKHHNEQFF
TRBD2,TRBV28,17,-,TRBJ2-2,TGTGCCAGCAGTTTTCTAGCGGGAGGGCCGATCACCGGGGAGCTGTTTTTT,CASSFLAGGPITGELFF
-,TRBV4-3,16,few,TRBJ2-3,TGCGCCAGCAGCCAAGTTGGGGTTTTGGGGACAGATACGCAGTATTTT,CASSQVGVLGTDTQYF
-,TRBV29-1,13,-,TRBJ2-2,TGCAGCGTTGGGCCCAGGGGTACCGGGGAGCTGTTTTTT,CSVGPRGTGELFF